This T cell receptor beta chain was found in a study of neurological immune-mediated disorders (dated by TCRdb to between 2018 and 2021). Background for the entire study: Among the 34 multiple sclerosis patients, relapsing-remitting MS accounted for around 31 and secondary progressive MS accounted for 3. Using UMI-based sequencing, the study compared peripheral blood TCR-beta repertoires from patients with HTLV-I-associated myelopathy (HAM/TSP), patients with multiple sclerosis, and healthy controls. Longitudinal samples, technical triplicates and paired sorted CD4+ and CD8+ T-cell subsets, alongside PBMC samples, were included among the approximately 110 TCR-beta libraries. The cohort was made up of about 65 subjects, consisting of 15 or so HAM/TSP patients, around 35 multiple sclerosis patients and some 20 healthy controls.

cDNA was synthesized by template-switch 5'RACE using a primer carrying a 10-nucleotide random unique molecular identifier by which each TCR transcript was tagged. Every sequencing run yielded over 190 million TCR-beta sequences covering 15-18 subjects. The RNeasy kit was used for extraction of total RNA. Using the KAPA Real-time Library Amplification kit, TCR-beta VDJ regions were amplified with primers for the TCR constant region and the 5'RACE anchor. Sample indexes and Illumina adaptors were added in a first PCR, and a second PCR then increased library yield. After Ampure bead purification, the TCR product of roughly 650 bp was size-selected on a 2% E-gel SizeSelection system. Before pooling, libraries had their quality checked on a Bioanalyzer, their concentration measured with Qubit, and their quantity determined with the Kapa Library Quantification kit. Paired-end 2 x 150 bp sequencing of the libraries was performed on an Illumina HiSeq 2500. To increase sequence diversity, 25-30% phiX was spiked into each library pool. On the authors' methods: The quality-filtered reads were processed with the UMI-based MiGEC pipeline, whose error correction step removed more than 85% of the raw TCR sequences. VDJ genes were aligned to IMGT germline references, and each clonotype was defined by a unique CDR3 amino acid sequence together with V-J genes. Clonal expansion, Shannon diversity and CDR3 relatedness (CalcPairwiseDistances, ClusterSamples) were evaluated with VDJtools, and phylogenetic trees were built with CLCbio workbench. Using coefficient-of-variation modelling across technical triplicates, the study counted a clone as expanded if it had at least 8 unique UMIs. TCRdb passed the public sequencing reads through fastp at Q25 and MiXCR, retaining productive beta sequences. Each CDR3 protein gets just one entry, which takes the most common genes and DNA from the rows behind it. The V and J calls were determined by TCRdb, not by the authors. The sample table shows tens of thousands of distinct CDR3 sequences, and approximately 3.9% are seen once. Around 1.5% of the sample is taken by the ten largest.

Libraries from unsorted PBMCs were made from 2 million PBMCs kept in RNAlater at -80 degrees C until RNA extraction. Multiple sclerosis patients were enrolled in a US clinical protocol evaluating disease progression by magnetic resonance imaging. PBMCs were separated from peripheral blood using Ficoll-Hypaque density gradient centrifugation and then cryopreserved in liquid nitrogen. The cysteine opens and the phenylalanine closes a CDR3 of 14 amino acids. Only the CDR3 portion is preserved as DNA: 42 bases, with reading frame beginning at the first base. Deletion took 0 bases off V and 1 base off J, with a span of 8 bases between the germline ends. CDR1 and CDR2 were assigned from the germline V gene (reference sequence) as DFQATT and SNEGSKA. Beyond this particular receptor, the publication reports: The highest TCR clonal expansion was observed in HAM/TSP patients, whereas the lowest was observed in MS patients, even when compared with healthy controls. No clinical or MRI features were associated with the MS cluster, and the authors said that larger cohorts are needed. Phylogenetic analysis grouped repertoires from 18 of 34 MS patients into a cluster of related CDR3 sequences, suggesting a possible repertoire-level signature. Across subjects, expanded clones never shared an identical CDR3 amino acid sequence, which suggests that the TCR-beta repertoires in every group were private.

This clonotype was seen repeatedly, ten times or more. No antigen is known for it. No much larger clonotype is one base removed from it; base qualities were not supplied. Sequenced input: PBMCs. This sequence originates from a man in his thirties or forties with multiple sclerosis. Recombination joined TRBV20-1 with TRBJ2-3; TRBD2 could be the D gene, as 6 bases match. The DNA reads as follows: TGCAGTGCTAGAGAGTCTAGCGGCACAGATACGCAGTATTTT. Its protein reads: CSARESSGTDTQYF.